The T cell receptor (beta chain) described here comes from a study of spatial heterogeneity in lung cancer. MiXCR was run by TCRdb on the 5' RACE reads, yielding one entry per CDR3 protein. There are about 7,000 distinct CDR3 sequences in the sample; 7% occur only once, and under 85% lies in the top ten. The V and J ends lost 0 bases and 5 bases, in that order; junction bases with no gene match: 4. The CDR3 is 15 residues long. Per the germline V gene, CDR1 is SNHLY and CDR2 is FYNNEI. In this sample, this clonotype turned up many times. This beta chain is off target for a library built for alpha chains, so its abundance means little. Time point specified: sample taken at primary tumor resection. Whole RNA, isolated from tumor, nontumor lung or frozen PBMC, was sequenced without prior sorting.

V gene TRBV2 combines with J gene TRBJ2-3, with 8 bases matching TRBD2. This sequence was found in a male donor with early-stage non-small cell lung cancer. The source was PBMCs, collected at surgery. CDR3 region: CASSEAPSGRDTQYF. Written as DNA, the CDR3 is TGTGCCAGCAGTGAAGCCCCTAGCGGGCGAGATACGCAGTATTTT.